One and the same sample provided the 8 T cell receptor beta chains below, sequenced in a study of tumor and adjacent non-tumor tissue in lung cancer. Three rounds of nested PCR, following a modified ARM-PCR protocol, produced the TCRbeta library. TCRdb re-called the multiplex PCR reads through MiXCR, storing one row per CDR3 protein. The table records about 50,000 distinct CDR3 sequences, 74% of them present only once. This sample's RNA came from whole unsorted tissue. The normal lung tissue was taken more than 3 cm from the tumor edge. Sequencing input: distant non-tumor lung tissue. The receptors shown here come from a woman aged 60-75 years with non-small cell lung cancer.

The J gene is TRBJ1-2, the V gene TRBV2, with D tentatively TRBD1 (5 bases). The CDR3 has 15 residues. Germline CDR1 reads SNHLY; CDR2 reads FYNNEI. V lost 8 bases and J lost 6, with 22 bases in between. The CDR3 loop reads CASGKRPETDDGYTF. DNA of the CDR3: TGTGCCAGCGGCAAACGGCCGGAGACAGACGATGGCTACACCTTC.

This chain uses TRBV10-3 with TRBJ1-2, with D possibly matching TRBD1 (6 bases). The CDR3 runs 14 residues. In germline, CDR1 is ENHRY, CDR2 SYGVKD. V dropped 4 bases and J dropped 10 bases, with 19 bases sitting between them. The CDR3 coding sequence is TGTGCCATCAGTGGGAAACAGGGTAATGATGACTACACCTTC. Translated: CAISGKQGNDDYTF.

The rearrangement joins TRBV11-2 to TRBJ2-3; D gene unclear. The CDR3 totals 11 residues. Germline V gives CDR1 SGHAT, CDR2 FQNNGV. CDR3 coding DNA: TGTGACAGTAGTTCTACCCCTACGCAGTATTTT. Translation gives CDSSSTPTQYF.

To note about this clonotype: At one boundary the junction diverges from the germline segment, which might be a read error. V is TRBV4-3 and J is TRBJ1-1, with D maybe TRBD1 (5 bases). CDR1 is LGHNA and CDR2 is YSLEER in the germline V gene. This CDR3 contains 16 residues. This CDR3 reads CASSQDMSGRYTEVFF. DNA for the CDR3: TGCGCCAGCAGCCAAGATATGTCAGGGAGGTACACCGAAGTTTTCTTT.

On this clonotype itself: Given the absence of the conserved phenylalanine or tryptophan at the CDR3 end, a read error is likely. This chain links TRBV12-3 or TRBV12-4 with TRBJ2-6, with D tentatively TRBD1 (6 bases). CDR3 length: 16 amino acids. CDR3 in amino acids: CASAGDIRSGANVLTL. CDR3 nucleotides: TGTGCCAGCGCAGGGGACATACGCTCCGGGGCTAACGTCCTGACTTTG.

Worth noting for this clonotype: The final CDR3 position lacks the conserved phenylalanine or tryptophan, pointing to a likely read error. Because the CDR3's place on the DNA is in doubt, the DNA is left out and the CDR3 is given as listed by TCRdb. This sequence joins TRBV18 and TRBJ1-6; the tabulated D call, TRBD1, remains unverified against the DNA. Per germline, CDR1 KGHSH and CDR2 LQKENI. 15 amino acids form the CDR3, both terminal residues included. The CDR3 loop reads CASSPPGQGNSPLRL.

With respect to this clonotype: A junction end diverges from the germline sequence, so it may reflect a read error. The rearrangement uses TRBV6-2 or TRBV6-3 and TRBJ1-2, with D possibly being TRBD1 (6 bases). Germline V gene data show CDR1 as MNHEY and CDR2 as SVGEGT. The CDR3 length is 15 residues. CDR3 nucleotide sequence: TGTGCCAGCTCGAATACCTCCGGGACACCTTATGGCTACACTTTC. Amino acid sequence: CASSNTSGTPYGYTF.

Concerning this clonotype: This sequence may be a read error, since a much larger clone differs from it by one base. This rearrangement joins TRBV5-1 to TRBJ1-2; weak D call: TRBD1 (5 bases). CDR1 and CDR2 from the germline V gene are SGHRS and YFSETQ. The V and J ends lost 0 bases and 8 bases respectively, with 11 bases between them. The CDR3 extends over 13 amino acids. CDR3: CASSLVREGGYTF. The CDR3 DNA reads TGCGCCAGCAGCTTGGTCAGGGAAGGGGGCTACACCTTC.